These T cell receptor beta chains were read from a single sample in a study of blood T cells in healthy people across ages. TCRdb re-derived calls from the 5' RACE reads in MiXCR, one entry per CDR3 protein. The sample contains about 640,000 distinct CDR3 sequences, under 30% of which appear only once. Sequenced sample: blood. These TCRs come from a woman aged 80 or over in good health. CDR3s include the opening cysteine and the closing phenylalanine or tryptophan. A D gene is named only where the DNA matches it firmly. Some rows mark clone size as missing; the rest say once, few, many or name a class of expanded clone.

v_call: TRBV7-2
clone_size: -
j_call: TRBJ2-7
d_call: -
cdr3_nt: TGTGCCGGCAGCCTCGTTTACGAGCAGTACTTC
cdr3_aa: CAGSLVYEQYF

v_call: TRBV12-3/TRBV12-4
clone_size: -
j_call: TRBJ1-2
d_call: TRBD1
cdr3_nt: TGTGCCAGCAGCCCTGACAGGGTTATCAGTTACACCTTC
cdr3_aa: CASSPDRVISYTF

v_call: TRBV6-2/TRBV6-3
clone_size: -
j_call: TRBJ2-7
d_call: -
cdr3_nt: TGCGCCGGGGGGCGGACAGGGAGTCACGAGCAGTACTTC
cdr3_aa: CAGGRTGSHEQYF

v_call: TRBV25-1
clone_size: many
j_call: TRBJ1-1
d_call: -
cdr3_nt: TGTGCCAGCAGCCTCCCGGGAGTGAACACTGAAGCTTTCTTT
cdr3_aa: CASSLPGVNTEAFF

v_call: TRBV12-3/TRBV12-4
clone_size: -
j_call: TRBJ2-3
d_call: -
cdr3_nt: TGTGCCAGCGGAACAGTGGTAGCAGATACGCAGTATTTT
cdr3_aa: CASGTVVADTQYF

v_call: TRBV25-1
clone_size: few
j_call: TRBJ1-3
d_call: -
cdr3_nt: TGTGCCAGCAGTGACCTCCGGAGGTTTGGAAACACCATATATTTT
cdr3_aa: CASSDLRRFGNTIYF

v_call: TRBV5-1
clone_size: many
j_call: TRBJ2-3
d_call: -
cdr3_nt: TGCGCCAGCAGCTTAGGGGGGACGACATATACGCAGTATTTT
cdr3_aa: CASSLGGTTYTQYF

v_call: TRBV20-1
clone_size: many
j_call: TRBJ1-2
d_call: -
cdr3_nt: TGCAGCGCGAGGGAGGCTTCTAACTATGGCTACACCTTC
cdr3_aa: CSAREASNYGYTF

v_call: TRBV29-1
clone_size: many
j_call: TRBJ1-2
d_call: -
cdr3_nt: TGCAGCGTTGGGCGGGGGGCGAACTATGGCTACACCTTC
cdr3_aa: CSVGRGANYGYTF

v_call: TRBV10-3
clone_size: many
j_call: TRBJ1-1
d_call: TRBD1
cdr3_nt: TGTGCCAGCCTCGGGACAGGGCGGAGCACTGAAGCTTTCTTT
cdr3_aa: CASLGTGRSTEAFF

v_call: TRBV7-2
clone_size: many
j_call: TRBJ2-7
d_call: -
cdr3_nt: TGTGCCAGCAGTCCTACAGGGCGGGAGCAGTACTTC
cdr3_aa: CASSPTGREQYF

v_call: TRBV25-1
clone_size: many
j_call: TRBJ2-1
d_call: -
cdr3_nt: TGTGCCAGCAGTGAAACCCACACCCCTCTCAATGAGCAGTTCTTC
cdr3_aa: CASSETHTPLNEQFF

v_call: TRBV4-1
clone_size: many
j_call: TRBJ1-2
d_call: -
cdr3_nt: TGCGCCAGCAGCCAATCAGAAGCGGACAAGAACTATGGCTACACCTTC
cdr3_aa: CASSQSEADKNYGYTF

v_call: TRBV3-1
clone_size: -
j_call: TRBJ1-1
d_call: -
cdr3_nt: TGTGCCAGCATCTCGGTGGGGGCTGAAGCTTTCTTT
cdr3_aa: CASISVGAEAFF

v_call: TRBV12-3/TRBV12-4
clone_size: once
j_call: TRBJ1-1
d_call: -
cdr3_nt: TGTGCCAGCAGTTGTGGTTTCGTTACCACTGAAGCTTTCTTT
cdr3_aa: CASSCGFVTTEAFF

v_call: TRBV7-8
clone_size: -
j_call: TRBJ2-1
d_call: TRBD2
cdr3_nt: TGTGCCAGCAGCCGTAGCGGGAACTCCTACAATGAGCAGTTCTTC
cdr3_aa: CASSRSGNSYNEQFF

v_call: TRBV28
clone_size: few
j_call: TRBJ1-4
d_call: -
cdr3_nt: TGTGCCAGCAGTTGGGCTATGGGTAATGAAAAACTGTTTTTT
cdr3_aa: CASSWAMGNEKLFF

v_call: TRBV30
clone_size: -
j_call: TRBJ2-1
d_call: TRBD2
cdr3_nt: TGTGCCTGGAGTCGCGGGGGGCCCAGTAATGAGCAGTTCTTC
cdr3_aa: CAWSRGGPSNEQFF

v_call: TRBV11-2
clone_size: many
j_call: TRBJ2-3
d_call: TRBD2
cdr3_nt: TGTGCCAGCAGCTTCGGGGCTAGCGGGGGGGCAGATACGCAGTATTTT
cdr3_aa: CASSFGASGGADTQYF

v_call: TRBV7-8
clone_size: -
j_call: TRBJ1-5
d_call: -
cdr3_nt: TGTGCCAGCAGCCCGAGGGAGGGCAATCAGCCCCAGCATTTT
cdr3_aa: CASSPREGNQPQHF

v_call: TRBV7-9
clone_size: many
j_call: TRBJ2-5
d_call: TRBD1
cdr3_nt: TGTGCCAGCAGCCTACGACAGCAGGGGGTTGGGGAGACCCAGTACTTC
cdr3_aa: CASSLRQQGVGETQYF

v_call: TRBV6-2/TRBV6-3
clone_size: many
j_call: TRBJ2-7
d_call: -
cdr3_nt: TGTGCCAGCAAACAGGTCAGCGAGCAGTACTTC
cdr3_aa: CASKQVSEQYF

v_call: TRBV5-1
clone_size: -
j_call: TRBJ1-1
d_call: TRBD1
cdr3_nt: TGCGCCAGCAGCTGGGACAGGGGGCGGGATGAAGCTTTCTTT
cdr3_aa: CASSWDRGRDEAFF

v_call: TRBV3-1
clone_size: many
j_call: TRBJ1-2
d_call: TRBD1
cdr3_nt: TGTGCCAGCAGCCAACAACAGGGGGTTAACTATGGCTACACCTTC
cdr3_aa: CASSQQQGVNYGYTF

v_call: TRBV5-1
clone_size: many
j_call: TRBJ2-1
d_call: -
cdr3_nt: TGCGCCAGCAGCGGAGTCGGGGCGGGCGATGAGCAGTTCTTC
cdr3_aa: CASSGVGAGDEQFF

v_call: TRBV25-1
clone_size: many
j_call: TRBJ2-1
d_call: -
cdr3_nt: TGTGCCAGCAGTGGGTCAAAGGGGGGATACAATGAGCAGTTCTTC
cdr3_aa: CASSGSKGGYNEQFF

v_call: TRBV29-1
clone_size: -
j_call: TRBJ2-7
d_call: -
cdr3_nt: TGCAGCGTTTTGGTCCTCTACGAGCAGTACTTC
cdr3_aa: CSVLVLYEQYF

v_call: TRBV4-1
clone_size: many
j_call: TRBJ1-5
d_call: -
cdr3_nt: TGCGCCAGCAGCCAAGAAGGTACAGGGCTAAATCAGCCCCAGCATTTT
cdr3_aa: CASSQEGTGLNQPQHF

v_call: TRBV28
clone_size: -
j_call: TRBJ1-2
d_call: TRBD1
cdr3_nt: TGTGCCAGCAGGGGGGACAGGGAACATGTTCGCGGCTACACCTTC
cdr3_aa: CASRGDREHVRGYTF

v_call: TRBV25-1
clone_size: many
j_call: TRBJ1-5
d_call: -
cdr3_nt: TGTGCCAGCAGTGAAACAGGGCGCAATCAGCCCCAGCATTTT
cdr3_aa: CASSETGRNQPQHF

v_call: TRBV5-5
clone_size: -
j_call: TRBJ1-2
d_call: TRBD1
cdr3_nt: TGTGCCAGCAGCACGACAGGGTTGGGGATCTATGGCTACACCTTC
cdr3_aa: CASSTTGLGIYGYTF

v_call: TRBV5-6
clone_size: few
j_call: TRBJ2-2
d_call: -
cdr3_nt: TGTGCCAGCAGCCTAGCTACACGGAACACCGGGGAGCTGTTTTTT
cdr3_aa: CASSLATRNTGELFF

v_call: TRBV9
clone_size: many
j_call: TRBJ1-1
d_call: -
cdr3_nt: TGTGCCAGCAGCCTTCAATTAGCAGGGCCTGAAGCTTTCTTT
cdr3_aa: CASSLQLAGPEAFF

v_call: TRBV28
clone_size: many
j_call: TRBJ2-7
d_call: -
cdr3_nt: TGTGCCAGCACAGTAGGCGGCGTTTCCTACGAGCAGTACTTC
cdr3_aa: CASTVGGVSYEQYF

v_call: TRBV20-1
clone_size: once
j_call: TRBJ2-7
d_call: TRBD1
cdr3_nt: TGCAGTGCCGTGACAGGGGATCCCTACGAGCAGTACTTC
cdr3_aa: CSAVTGDPYEQYF

v_call: TRBV29-1
clone_size: many
j_call: TRBJ2-5
d_call: TRBD2
cdr3_nt: TGCAGCGTTGGAGGACTAGCGGGGGGTTACCAAGAGACCCAGTACTTC
cdr3_aa: CSVGGLAGGYQETQYF

v_call: TRBV7-9
clone_size: -
j_call: TRBJ1-5
d_call: -
cdr3_nt: TGTGCCAGCAGCGGGCAGGGTCTTAATAGCAATCAGCCCCAGCATTTT
cdr3_aa: CASSGQGLNSNQPQHF

v_call: TRBV28
clone_size: few
j_call: TRBJ1-2
d_call: TRBD1
cdr3_nt: TGTGCCAGCAGGGGGACAGCGAATTTTAACTATGGCTACACCTTC
cdr3_aa: CASRGTANFNYGYTF

v_call: TRBV20-1
clone_size: -
j_call: TRBJ1-2
d_call: -
cdr3_nt: TGCAGTGCTAGAGAGATCGACAACTACTATGGCTACACCTTC
cdr3_aa: CSAREIDNYYGYTF

v_call: TRBV30
clone_size: -
j_call: TRBJ1-5
d_call: -
cdr3_nt: TGTGCCTGGAGCGACGGGATTGGCAATCAGCCCCAGCATTTT
cdr3_aa: CAWSDGIGNQPQHF

v_call: TRBV11-2
clone_size: many
j_call: TRBJ2-3
d_call: -
cdr3_nt: TGTGCCAGCAGCCGAACAGGGCATGACACAGATACGCAGTATTTT
cdr3_aa: CASSRTGHDTDTQYF

v_call: TRBV5-1
clone_size: many
j_call: TRBJ1-2
d_call: -
cdr3_nt: TGCGCCAGCAGCCCCGAGGCCAGGCCCGAAAACTATGGCTACACCTTC
cdr3_aa: CASSPEARPENYGYTF

v_call: TRBV7-2
clone_size: -
j_call: TRBJ1-2
d_call: -
cdr3_nt: TGTGCCAGCAGCTACGCCGGGGGCCTCTATGGCTACACCTTC
cdr3_aa: CASSYAGGLYGYTF

v_call: TRBV7-9
clone_size: -
j_call: TRBJ1-1
d_call: -
cdr3_nt: TGTGCCAGCCCGAGGGCAGCTTTCTTT
cdr3_aa: CASPRAAFF

v_call: TRBV20-1
clone_size: many
j_call: TRBJ2-5
d_call: TRBD2
cdr3_nt: TGCAGTGCTAGAGAGCGGGGGGGATTTCAAGAGACCCAGTACTTC
cdr3_aa: CSARERGGFQETQYF

v_call: TRBV5-1
clone_size: -
j_call: TRBJ2-1
d_call: -
cdr3_nt: TGCGCCAGCAGCTCTGGGGCAACAGTGGAGACGGCGGCTTGGCGGGATGAGCAGTTCTTC
cdr3_aa: CASSSGATVETAAWRDEQFF

v_call: TRBV3-1
clone_size: -
j_call: TRBJ2-1
d_call: -
cdr3_nt: TGTGCCAGCAGCCAAGGGAGGCCCTGTCCGGGTCGAGGAGGCGAGCAGTTCTTC
cdr3_aa: CASSQGRPCPGRGGEQFF

v_call: TRBV5-6
clone_size: once
j_call: TRBJ2-1
d_call: -
cdr3_nt: TGTGCCAGCAGTTTGGGACTGGGCGCCGCCCCCGTCAATGAGCAGTTCTTC
cdr3_aa: CASSLGLGAAPVNEQFF

v_call: TRBV7-2
clone_size: -
j_call: TRBJ2-7
d_call: TRBD2
cdr3_nt: TGTGCCAGCAGCTTAGGGACTAGCGGGGCCGTCTACGAGCAGTACTTC
cdr3_aa: CASSLGTSGAVYEQYF

v_call: TRBV6-2/TRBV6-3
clone_size: many
j_call: TRBJ2-5
d_call: -
cdr3_nt: TGTGCCAGCAGCCGACTCGACAGGCAACAAGAGACCCAGTACTTC
cdr3_aa: CASSRLDRQQETQYF

v_call: TRBV6-2/TRBV6-3
clone_size: many
j_call: TRBJ1-5
d_call: -
cdr3_nt: TGTGCCAGCACTCAGGGTAATCGCAATCAGCCCCAGCATTTT
cdr3_aa: CASTQGNRNQPQHF

v_call: TRBV9
clone_size: many
j_call: TRBJ1-1
d_call: -
cdr3_nt: TGTGCCAGCAGCGTAGAGGGAGGGAGGACTGAAGCTTTCTTT
cdr3_aa: CASSVEGGRTEAFF

v_call: TRBV7-2
clone_size: -
j_call: TRBJ2-3
d_call: -
cdr3_nt: TGTGCCAGCAGCCACCGGGTCCTAAGCACAGATACGCAGTATTTT
cdr3_aa: CASSHRVLSTDTQYF

v_call: TRBV29-1
clone_size: -
j_call: TRBJ1-2
d_call: TRBD1
cdr3_nt: TGCAGCTCATGGACAGGTTTCGTTGCCGATGGCTACACCTTC
cdr3_aa: CSSWTGFVADGYTF

v_call: TRBV11-2
clone_size: many
j_call: TRBJ1-2
d_call: -
cdr3_nt: TGTGCCAGCAGCTTAGCCCCGCCACCCAACTATGGCTACACCTTC
cdr3_aa: CASSLAPPPNYGYTF

v_call: TRBV4-2
clone_size: many
j_call: TRBJ2-5
d_call: TRBD2
cdr3_nt: TGTGCCAGCAGCCAAGCTCCTAGCGGGGGCCAAGAGACCCAGTACTTC
cdr3_aa: CASSQAPSGGQETQYF

v_call: TRBV30
clone_size: -
j_call: TRBJ2-5
d_call: -
cdr3_nt: TGTGCCTGGAGTGTGGCCCTCCGGGAGACCCAGTACTTC
cdr3_aa: CAWSVALRETQYF